This TCR beta chain was recovered during a study of OX40 agonist ivuxolimab in advanced cancers. Study-level information: Three individuals attained partial responses, comprising one hepatocellular carcinoma case and two cutaneous melanoma cases.

In the case of this clone: The antigen is unknown.

Sequencing was performed with immunoSEQ multiplex PCR; in TCRdb, only in-frame clones are kept and a portion is missing. The sample includes 70,000 or so clones, 80% to 95% seen only once; the top ten take under 10%. There are 13 residues in the CDR3. The germline CDR1 and CDR2 sequences are SEHNR and FQNEAQ (reference sequence). The V end was cut by 1 base, the J end by 5 bases, with 8 bases between. Study-wide results and caveats: Some nonresponders likewise displayed low normalized T-cell clonal expansion. No determination was made of the antigen specificity of the expanded peripheral T cells.

Exclusion of a patient followed from autoimmune disease history or systemic immunosuppression. The chain has TRBV7-9 and TRBJ2-5, with a weak D call TRBD2 (5 bases). The input for sequencing was CD4+ or CD8+ T cells sorted from blood, taken in a trial of the OX40 agonist ivuxolimab. The receptor comes from an adult with an advanced solid tumor such as melanoma, head and neck, liver or kidney cancer. Here the CDR3 reads CASSLVGGETQYF. Here the CDR3 DNA reads TGTGCCAGCAGCTTAGTAGGCGGGGAGACCCAGTACTTC.